A selection of T cell receptor beta chains follows, all from one sample in a study of blood T cell repertoires in COVID-19. Some clones are missing from TCRdb's copy, which holds only in-frame ones; the method was immunoSEQ multiplex PCR. The profile shows hundreds of thousands of clones, approximately 88% of them singletons. Sequencing was performed on PBMCs or T cells enriched from blood (not recorded which). These receptor sequences come from a woman aged 40 to 50 with acute COVID-19. Each CDR3 is given with its conserved first and last residue. D genes are given only for firm matches. Only part of the rows carry a size: once, few, many, or a class if the clone is expanded.

>TRBV4-1|TRBD2|TRBJ2-1|once
TGCGCCAGCAGCCAAGGAGTTTCTAGCGGGGGGACGTATGAGCAGTTCTTC
CASSQGVSSGGTYEQFF
>TRBV7-9|-|TRBJ2-7|once
TGTGCCAGCAGCTTAGTTGGTAGCGGTTACGAGCAGTACTTC
CASSLVGSGYEQYF
>TRBV19|-|TRBJ1-3|few
TGTGCCAGTACCCCAGGGACTTCTGGAAACACCATATATTTT
CASTPGTSGNTIYF
>TRBV5-1|-|TRBJ1-4|-
TGCGCCAGCAGCCCGGACAGACCTCCTAATGAAAAACTGTTTTTT
CASSPDRPPNEKLFF
>TRBV7-2|TRBD2|TRBJ2-2|-
TGTGCCAGCAGCTTGTCTAGCGGGTTAACCGGGGAGCTGTTTTTT
CASSLSSGLTGELFF
>TRBV30|TRBD1|TRBJ1-2|-
TGTGCCTGGATTGATACAGGGGGTTTTGGTGGCTACACCTTC
CAWIDTGGFGGYTF
>TRBV2|-|TRBJ2-5|-
TGTGCCAGCACCCTAATGCCCACAGGGAGAGAGACCCAGTACTTC
CASTLMPTGRETQYF
>TRBV24-1|-|TRBJ2-3|-
TGTGCCACCAGTGGCGGTACCACAGATACGCAGTATTTT
CATSGGTTDTQYF
>TRBV4-1|TRBD2|TRBJ2-1|-
TGCGCCAGCAGCCAAGATCTAGGTAGCGGGTTCAATGAGCAGTTCTTC
CASSQDLGSGFNEQFF
>TRBV5-1|TRBD2|TRBJ2-3|-
TGCGCCAGCAGCTTGATAGGACTAGCGGGGGAGGGGAATACGCAGTATTTT
CASSLIGLAGEGNTQYF
>TRBV5-1|-|TRBJ1-1|-
TGCGCCAGCAGCTCGTCCGGGGCGCGGGGAACTGAAGCTTTCTTT
CASSSSGARGTEAFF
>TRBV19|TRBD1|TRBJ1-1|-
TGTGCCAGTAGTGAAGACAGGGCCCGAACGAGGACTGAAGCTTTCTTT
CASSEDRARTRTEAFF
>TRBV10-3|TRBD2|TRBJ2-3|-
TGTGCCATCAGCCCTCCGGGTAGCGGGGGCACAGATACGCAGTATTTT
CAISPPGSGGTDTQYF
>TRBV25-1|-|TRBJ2-7|-
TGTGCCAGCAGTGAAGGGGGGGCCACCTACGAGCAGTACTTC
CASSEGGATYEQYF
>TRBV5-1|-|TRBJ2-7|-
TGCGCCAGCAGCCTCGGACAACCGAAGGACTACGAGCAGTACTTC
CASSLGQPKDYEQYF
>TRBV6-6|-|TRBJ1-5|-
TGTGCCAGCCAAGGTCGAGGGCCCCAGCATTTT
CASQGRGPQHF
>TRBV9|TRBD1|TRBJ1-1|-
TGTGCCAGCAGCGTAGCGGGACAGACGAACACTGAAGCTTTCTTT
CASSVAGQTNTEAFF
>TRBV30|-|TRBJ1-6|few
TGTGCCTGGAGTGTACCTCCGGGTGTATACTCACCCCTCCACTTT
CAWSVPPGVYSPLHF
>TRBV3-1/TRBV3-2|TRBD1|TRBJ1-2|-
TGTGCCAGCAGCCCTAGAAAAGGGACAGGGGTCTATGGCTACACCTTC
CASSPRKGTGVYGYTF
>TRBV5-1|-|TRBJ2-1|-
TGCGCCAGCAAGCGCATCTACAATGAGCAGTTCTTC
CASKRIYNEQFF
>TRBV20-1|-|TRBJ1-1|-
TGCAGTGTACAGGGACCCACTGAAGCTTTCTTT
CSVQGPTEAFF
>TRBV6-5|-|TRBJ1-2|-
TGTGCCAGCAGTTACCTGGGCAGGGTGGGTGGCTACACCTTC
CASSYLGRVGGYTF
>TRBV19|TRBD1|TRBJ2-2|once
TGTGCCACCGGACACAGGGGAAACACCGGGGAGCTGTTTTTT
CATGHRGNTGELFF
>TRBV2|-|TRBJ1-2|-
TGTGCCAGCAGTGATCACGGAGAAAATGGCTACACCTTC
CASSDHGENGYTF
>TRBV2|-|TRBJ1-5|-
TGTGCCAGCAGGGAAGAACAGGGAATCCAGCCCCAGCATTTT
CASREEQGIQPQHF
>TRBV7-9|-|TRBJ1-5|-
TGTGCCAGCACCGTCGCAGGGGAGGGTCCCCAGCATTTT
CASTVAGEGPQHF
>TRBV6-4|-|TRBJ1-2|-
TGTGCCAGCAGTGACTCGCCAGGGGCTCGGCGGGGCTACACCTTC
CASSDSPGARRGYTF
>TRBV7-2|TRBD1|TRBJ1-1|-
TGTGCCAGCAGCCTGACAGGGGCAAGCACTGAAGCTTTCTTT
CASSLTGASTEAFF
>TRBV5-6|TRBD1|TRBJ1-2|-
TGTGCCAGCAGCCTACCCGACAGGGACCGACCCTATGGCTACACCTTC
CASSLPDRDRPYGYTF
>TRBV6-6|-|TRBJ2-3|-
TGTGCCAGCAGTCGACTCGGGGATACGCAGTATTTT
CASSRLGDTQYF
>TRBV18|-|TRBJ2-2|-
TGTGCCAGCTCACCCCCTGCGACAGGCTTGAACACCGGGGAGCTGTTTTTT
CASSPPATGLNTGELFF
>TRBV6-1|TRBD1|TRBJ1-2|many
TGTGCCAGCAGTGAAGGGGGACAGAATATCTATGGCTACACCTTC
CASSEGGQNIYGYTF
>TRBV6-1|-|TRBJ1-2|-
TGTGCCAGCAGTGATTGGAGCTATGGCTACACCTTC
CASSDWSYGYTF
>TRBV4-2|TRBD2|TRBJ2-2|-
TGTGCCAGCAGCCAAGATTGGACTAGCGGGATTGCTATTAACACCGGGGAGCTGTTTTTT
CASSQDWTSGIAINTGELFF
>TRBV19|-|TRBJ1-1|-
TGTGCCAGTACTTTTAACAGGGACACTGAAGCTTTCTTT
CASTFNRDTEAFF
>TRBV19|-|TRBJ1-5|-
TGTGCCAGTAGTATAGCCAGGCACACGAGCAATCAGCCCCAGCATTTT
CASSIARHTSNQPQHF
>TRBV6-5|TRBD1|TRBJ1-2|-
TGTGCCAGCAGTAAGCACAGGGGTAACTATGGCTACACCTTC
CASSKHRGNYGYTF
>TRBV2|TRBD1|TRBJ1-2|-
TGTGCCAGCAGTCAAACGACAGGGGGCGTTGGCTACACCTTC
CASSQTTGGVGYTF
>TRBV25-1|-|TRBJ2-7|-
TGTGCCAGCAGCATAGGCGGGGAATACGAGCAGTACTTC
CASSIGGEYEQYF
>TRBV15|-|TRBJ1-2|-
TGTGCCACCAGCCCGACAGGATTTAACTATGGCTACACCTTC
CATSPTGFNYGYTF
>TRBV30|-|TRBJ2-2|-
TGTGCCTGGAGGATGGCCGGGACTGCGAACACCGGGGAGCTGTTTTTT
CAWRMAGTANTGELFF
>TRBV24-1|-|TRBJ2-2|-
TGTGCCACCAGTGATTTCTACAGCCTAAACACCGGGGAGCTGTTTTTT
CATSDFYSLNTGELFF
>TRBV9|TRBD2|TRBJ2-1|-
TGTGCCAGCAGCGTCAGACCTTATAGCGGGGGGCTAAATGAGCAGTTCTTC
CASSVRPYSGGLNEQFF
>TRBV10-3|TRBD1|TRBJ1-5|-
TGTGCCATCAGTAACGACAGGGGTAGGCAGCCCCAGCATTTT
CAISNDRGRQPQHF
>TRBV19|TRBD1|TRBJ2-7|-
TGTGCCAGTAGTTTGACCCGGGACAGTTCCTACGAGCAGTACTTC
CASSLTRDSSYEQYF
>TRBV20-1|-|TRBJ1-6|once
TGCAGTGCTAGTGCAGGGTTTATCAATAATTCACCCCTCCACTTT
CSASAGFINNSPLHF
>TRBV4-2|TRBD2|TRBJ2-5|-
TGTGCCAGCAGCCCAGCCGGGGGGGCCCAAGAGACCCAGTACTTC
CASSPAGGAQETQYF
>TRBV9|-|TRBJ2-2|-
TGTGCCAGCAGCGGCGGGGCCCCTGGCGGGGAGCTGTTTTTT
CASSGGAPGGELFF
>TRBV11-2|TRBD1|TRBJ1-3|-
TGTGCCAGCAGCTTAGGACAGGGGCGACCGTCTGGAAACACCATATATTTT
CASSLGQGRPSGNTIYF
>TRBV2|-|TRBJ2-5|-
TGTGCCAGCAGTAAAGGGCCCGGGTTTGAAGAGACCCAGTACTTC
CASSKGPGFEETQYF
>TRBV7-2|TRBD2|TRBJ2-7|-
TGTGCCAGCGGGATTAGCGGGGGGTCTACCTACGAGCAGTACTTC
CASGISGGSTYEQYF
>TRBV19|TRBD1|TRBJ1-2|-
TGTGCCAGCCTCTCAAACAGGGGGCTAGGGGGCTACACCTTC
CASLSNRGLGGYTF
>TRBV5-1|TRBD1|TRBJ2-3|once
TGCGCCAGCAGCCTAAAAACAGGGGATGCCACAGATACGCAGTATTTT
CASSLKTGDATDTQYF
>TRBV11-2|TRBD1|TRBJ2-3|-
TGTGCCAGCAGTCCACCCCTACGACAGGGTCGGTCCACAGATACGCAGTATTTT
CASSPPLRQGRSTDTQYF